This TCR beta chain was retrieved from a study of radiotherapy plus CTLA-4 blockade in lung cancer. Notes on the study in general: Increased serum interferon-beta after radiation also reportedly predicted response strongly. Expansion in blood of tumor-derived TCR clones was seen after radiotherapy plus ipilimumab.

Generated by immunoSEQ multiplex PCR, the TCRdb table keeps only in-frame clones and is missing some. This sample has some 33,000 clones; approximately 77% occur once, and the top ten carry 4% to 5.5%. Focal radiation was given together with CTLA-4 blockade (ipilimumab) to patients with chemo-refractory metastatic non-small-cell lung cancer. About this clone itself: What it binds is unknown.

CDR1 and CDR2 (germline): SGHDT, YYEEEE. The CDR3 extends over 17 amino acids. V shed 4 bases, J shed 12 bases, and the junction held 22 bases outside the gene matches. The input for sequencing was peripheral blood, taken from a patient treated with radiotherapy plus ipilimumab. This TCR was sampled from a human donor with non-small cell lung cancer whose response to radiotherapy plus ipilimumab could not be evaluated. The genes are TRBV5-6 and TRBJ2-4; 7 bases are shared with TRBD2. CDR3: CASSQLAGVIGGGGQYF. The CDR3 bases are TGTGCCAGCAGCCAACTCGCCGGTGTCATTGGGGGGGGAGGTCAGTACTTC.